The subject of this entry is one TCR beta chain. This sample is part of a study of control samples from healthy donors and cancer patients. TCRdb keeps only in-frame clones here, not all; method: immunoSEQ multiplex PCR. Here the sample spans around 84,000 clones, roughly 88% being singletons. The CDR3 is made up of 14 amino acids. V shed 6 bases, J shed 8 bases, and the junction held 3 bases outside the gene matches. Germline CDR1 ENHRY, CDR2 SYGVKD. The genes are TRBV10-3 and TRBJ2-1; 14 positions match TRBD2. Sequencing was performed on PBMCs. The TCR originated in a man in his sixties with head and neck cancer. CDR3 DNA sequence: TGTGCCATCAGGGGACTAGCGGGAGCTTATGAGCAGTTCTTC. Encoded protein: CAIRGLAGAYEQFF.